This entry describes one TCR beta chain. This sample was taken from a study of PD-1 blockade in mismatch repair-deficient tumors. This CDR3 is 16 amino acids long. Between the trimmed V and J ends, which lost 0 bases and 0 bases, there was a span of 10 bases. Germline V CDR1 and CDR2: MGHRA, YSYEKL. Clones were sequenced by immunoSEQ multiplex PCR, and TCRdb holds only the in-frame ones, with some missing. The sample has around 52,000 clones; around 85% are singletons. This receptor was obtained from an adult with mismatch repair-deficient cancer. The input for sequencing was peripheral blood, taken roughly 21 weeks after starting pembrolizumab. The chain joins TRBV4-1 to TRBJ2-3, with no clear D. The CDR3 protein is CASSQDKGSSTDTQYF. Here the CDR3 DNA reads TGCGCCAGCAGCCAAGATAAGGGCAGTAGCACAGATACGCAGTATTTT.